Following are 20 T cell receptor beta chains from one sample sequenced in a study of T-cell memory formation after mild COVID-19. In TCRdb, the 5' RACE reads were re-called with MiXCR into one record per CDR3 protein. The profile shows some 68,000 distinct CDR3 sequences, around 15% of them singletons. The specimen was PBMCs or a T cell subset sorted from them (not recorded which). These TCRs come from an adult woman who had mild COVID-19 (a few samples of this study predate the infection). Cell type and time point are not known.

The rearrangement links TRBV10-2 to TRBJ2-5; 13 bases align to TRBD2. Germline trimming cut 6 bases from V and 0 bases from J; bases unmatched to any gene: 7. The CDR3 loop spans 17 amino acids. Germline-derived CDR1 and CDR2 are WSHSY and SAAADI. The CDR3 sequence is CASSRGLAGAHQETQYF. The CDR3 nucleotides read TGCGCCAGCAGCCGCGGACTAGCGGGGGCACACCAAGAGACCCAGTACTTC.

Relative to its sample, this clonotype is large (0.1 to 1%). This rearrangement joins TRBV19 to TRBJ1-2; 7 nucleotides line up with TRBD1. The CDR3 has 16 amino acids. V shed 7 bases, J shed 3 bases, and the junction held 14 bases outside the gene matches. Per germline, CDR1 LNHDA and CDR2 SQIVND (reference sequence). CDR3 coding DNA: TGTGCCAGTACCTCTTACCGGGACAGAATACACTATGGCTACACCTTC. It specifies CASTSYRDRIHYGYTF.

The rearrangement joins TRBV4-1 to TRBJ2-5; 10 positions match TRBD2. The CDR3 loop spans 18 amino acids. The V and J ends lost 1 base and 5 bases, in that order; junction bases with no gene match: 13. The germline V gene has CDR1 MGHRA and CDR2 YSYEKL. CDR3 nucleotide sequence: TGCGCCAGCAGCCAAGGGATTTCTAGCGGGGGTTCGAGGGAGACCCAGTACTTC. Its translation is CASSQGISSGGSRETQYF.

The chain couples TRBV12-3 or TRBV12-4 to TRBJ2-3, with D perhaps matching TRBD2 (5 bases). V was pared by 3 bases and J by 3 bases, with 7 bases between. The CDR3 runs to 13 residues. Here the CDR3 reads CASSFRRTDTQYF. CDR3 sequence (DNA): TGTGCCAGCAGTTTTCGGAGGACAGATACGCAGTATTTT.

The V gene is TRBV10-3, the J gene TRBJ2-3, with D tentatively TRBD1 or TRBD2 (5 bases each). The CDR3 consists of 15 residues. Trimming pared 3 bases from V and 3 bases from J, leaving 13 bases between. Germline V CDR1 and CDR2: ENHRY, SYGVKD. CDR3 in amino acids: CAISDPGTRTDTQYF. The CDR3 coding sequence is TGTGCCATCAGTGACCCCGGGACCCGAACAGATACGCAGTATTTT.

CDR3 loop: CASSPGGTEQYF. DNA of the CDR3: TGCGCCAGCAGCCCAGGGGGTACGGAGCAGTACTTC. The chain uses TRBV4-1 and TRBJ2-7, with 7 bases lining up with TRBD1. The CDR3 is 12 amino acids. The germline gives CDR1 MGHRA, CDR2 YSYEKL. Trimming removed 4 bases from V and 7 bases from J; junction bases left unmatched: 4.

This clonotype was seen a handful of times. The chain combines TRBV11-2 with TRBJ1-2, with a tentative D call TRBD1 (5 bases). The CDR3 runs to 12 residues. The V gene lost 2 bases and the J gene lost 10 bases, with 11 bases spanning the gap. Germline V gene data show CDR1 as SGHAT and CDR2 as FQNNGV. CDR3 DNA sequence: TGTGCCAGCAGCTTATTTTGGGGGAACTACACCTTC. Encoded protein: CASSLFWGNYTF.

This clonotype was seen more than once but under ten times. This rearrangement joins TRBV12-3 or TRBV12-4 to TRBJ2-2; D possibly corresponds to TRBD2 (6 bases). The germline V and J ends were trimmed by 7 bases and 6 bases, with 12 bases remaining between them. This CDR3 has 13 amino acids. The CDR3 spells CASTPGLPGELFF. CDR3 sequence (DNA): TGTGCCAGCACTCCGGGACTCCCCGGGGAGCTGTTTTTT.

V gene TRBV6-6 combines with J gene TRBJ1-1; D is uncertain. With 6 bases removed from V and 6 bases from J, the gap between germline ends came to 14 bases. CDR1 is MNHNY, CDR2 SVGAGI, per germline (reference sequence). CDR3 length: 13 amino acids. The CDR3 spells CASSPREGAEAFF. The CDR3 region has the DNA TGTGCCAGCAGCCCCCGGGAGGGCGCTGAAGCTTTCTTT.

CDR3 in DNA: TGTGCCAGTAGTATAGGGACAGGGGGCGCACACAATGAGCAGTTCTTC. This gives the protein CASSIGTGGAHNEQFF. The chain is built from TRBV19 and TRBJ2-1, with 11 bases matching TRBD1. CDR3 length equals 16 residues. Germline CDR1 is LNHDA and CDR2 is SQIVND (reference sequence). With V trimmed by 1 base and J by 5 bases, 4 bases remained unmatched. Together with reference TRBV19 and TRBJ2-1, the CDR3 gives the full variable domain: DGGITQSPKYLFRKEGQNVTLSCEQNLNHDAMYWYRQDPGQGLRLIYYSQIVNDFQKGDIAEGYSVSREKKESFPLTVTSAQKNPTAFYLCASSIGTGGAHNEQFFGPGTRLTVL.

This chain links TRBV29-1 with TRBJ2-7, with D maybe TRBD1 (6 bases). The CDR3 consists of 13 residues. Germline-derived CDR1 and CDR2 are SQVTM and ANQGSEA. The germline V and J ends were trimmed by 8 bases and 7 bases, with 21 bases remaining between them. CDR3 residues: CSILDDGQFEQYF. CDR3 nucleotides: TGCAGCATTTTGGACGATGGACAGTTTGAGCAGTACTTC.

V is TRBV20-1 and J is TRBJ2-5; no definite D call. Germline loops: CDR1 DFQATT, CDR2 SNEGSKA (reference sequence). V lost 2 bases, J lost 3 bases, and 10 bases lay in between. The CDR3 spans 13 residues. CDR3 coding DNA: TGCAGTGCTAGATTAAACCAAGAAGAGACCCAGTACTTC. Translated: CSARLNQEETQYF.

The chain is built from TRBV7-6 and TRBJ2-5; no clear D. The ends were cut back, 5 bases at V and 2 bases at J, with 15 bases in the middle. The CDR3 sequence is 15 residues long. CDR1 is SGHVS and CDR2 is FNYEAQ in the germline V gene. CDR3 protein: CASSLHPGPQETQYF. The CDR3 DNA reads TGTGCCAGCAGCCTACATCCCGGCCCACAAGAGACCCAGTACTTC.

The V and J genes are TRBV9 and TRBJ2-1, with 12 bases matching TRBD2. V gave up 4 bases and J gave up 8 bases; unmatched junction bases: 4. The CDR3 contains 14 residues. The germline gives CDR1 SGDLS, CDR2 YYNGEE. This chain's CDR3 is CASSPTSGSYEQFF. In DNA, the CDR3 is TGTGCCAGCAGCCCGACTAGCGGGAGCTATGAGCAGTTCTTC.

V gene TRBV7-9 combines with J gene TRBJ2-7; 10 nucleotides align to TRBD2. Germline V CDR1 and CDR2: SEHNR, FQNEAQ (reference sequence). The CDR3 runs to 15 residues. V was pared by 4 bases and J by 5 bases, with 8 bases of the junction left unmatched. DNA of the CDR3: TGTGCCAGCAGCTCTACCGGGACTAGCGCCCACGAGCAGTACTTC. Translating gives CASSSTGTSAHEQYF.

This clonotype was seen more than once but under ten times. This rearrangement joins TRBV7-6 to TRBJ2-1; D gene uncertain. This CDR3 is built from 12 residues. Trimming took off 5 bases at V and 4 bases at J, with 6 bases between the two ends. CDR1 and CDR2 (germline): SGHVS, FNYEAQ. In nucleotides, the CDR3 is TGTGCCAGCAGCCGCGCGTACAATGAGCAGTTCTTC. Its translation: CASSRAYNEQFF.

In this sample, this clonotype turned up a few times. V is TRBV15 and J is TRBJ2-7; perhaps TRBD2 as D (5 bases). The V end lost 8 bases, the J end lost 0 bases, and 11 bases lay between the germline ends. The CDR3 consists of 13 residues. The germline V gene encodes CDR1 LNHNV and CDR2 YYDKDF (reference sequence). The CDR3 spells CATAYGLSYEQYF. CDR3 in DNA: TGTGCCACCGCCTACGGACTCTCCTACGAGCAGTACTTC.

The sample holds a few counts of this clonotype. The CDR3 DNA is TGTGCCAGCAGTCTGAGCACAGATACGCAGTATTTT. Protein product: CASSLSTDTQYF. The chain combines TRBV27 with TRBJ2-3; unclear D gene. CDR1 is MNHEY and CDR2 is SMNVEV in the germline V gene (reference sequence). CDR3 length equals 12 residues. Trimming left V 5 bases short and J 0 bases short, with 3 bases between.

This clonotype was seen more than once but under ten times. The genes are TRBV11-2 and TRBJ2-1; 9 positions agree with TRBD2. J gave up 3 bases and V 5 bases, and 5 bases lay outside the gene matches. The germline V gene has CDR1 SGHAT and CDR2 FQNNGV. The CDR3 runs 15 residues. CDR3 loop: CASSALAGYYNEQFF. CDR3 coding DNA: TGTGCCAGCAGCGCCCTAGCGGGGTACTACAATGAGCAGTTCTTC.

The sample holds one count of this clonotype. This chain joins TRBV7-2 and TRBJ2-7, with TRBD1 identical over 8 bases. Germline V gives CDR1 SGHTA, CDR2 FQGNSA. J lost 6 bases, V lost 5 bases, and 9 bases had no gene match. The CDR3 totals 14 residues. CDR3 sequence reads: CASSPRTGTSEQYF. The CDR3 region has the DNA TGTGCCAGCAGCCCAAGGACAGGGACGAGCGAGCAGTACTTC.